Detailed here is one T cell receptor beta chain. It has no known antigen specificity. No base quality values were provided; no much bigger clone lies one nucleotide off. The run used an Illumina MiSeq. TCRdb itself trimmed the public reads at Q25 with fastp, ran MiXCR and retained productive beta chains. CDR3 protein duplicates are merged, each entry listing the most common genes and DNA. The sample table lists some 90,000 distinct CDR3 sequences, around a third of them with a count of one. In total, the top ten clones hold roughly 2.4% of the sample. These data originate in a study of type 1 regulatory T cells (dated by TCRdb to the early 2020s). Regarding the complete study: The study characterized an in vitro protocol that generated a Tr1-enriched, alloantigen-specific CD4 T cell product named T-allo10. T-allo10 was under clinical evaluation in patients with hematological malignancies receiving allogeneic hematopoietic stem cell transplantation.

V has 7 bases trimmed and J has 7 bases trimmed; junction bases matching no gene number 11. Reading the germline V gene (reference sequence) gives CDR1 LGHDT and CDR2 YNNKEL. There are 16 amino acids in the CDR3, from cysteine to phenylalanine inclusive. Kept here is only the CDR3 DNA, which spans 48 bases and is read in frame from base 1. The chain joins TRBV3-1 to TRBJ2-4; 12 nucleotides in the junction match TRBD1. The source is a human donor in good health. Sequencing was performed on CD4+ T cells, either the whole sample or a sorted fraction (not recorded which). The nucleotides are TGTGCCAGCACCACGTGGGGGGACAGGGGGCCGAACATTCAGTACTTC. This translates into CASTTWGDRGPNIQYF.